This T cell receptor beta chain is drawn from a study of CXCR3-negative and CXCR3-positive naive CD8 T cells (dated by TCRdb to about 2019). Concerning the study at large: Some 130 million TRB reads were obtained in total, roughly 1.5 +/- 0.3 million reads per library. Diversity and physicochemical repertoire analyses covered 10 to 11 donors pooled from two independent experiments. The TRBV-TRBJ cluster analysis covered naive subsets from 5 or 6 donors and memory cells from 3 donors. The paper's findings and limits, for the study overall: Both naive subsets had comparably high repertoire diversity, while memory CD8+ T cells had much lower repertoire diversity. CXCR3 expression partially decreased after cryopreservation, so most assays used freshly isolated PBMCs. Because surface CD5, which is linked to self-reactivity in mice, was comparable between the naive subsets, TCR interaction strength was also inferred from TRB CDR3 physicochemical properties. Within the same donor, TRBV-TRBJ usage looked similar between naive CXCR3-negative and CXCR3-positive cells, but memory cells had distinct patterns. Compared with CXCR3-negative naive cells, CXCR3-positive naive cells had TRB CDR3s with higher hydrophobicity (lower Kidera factor 4), lower energy, and higher strength and volume indices.

Concerning this clonotype: It lacks a known antigen.

Sequenced using a NextSeq 550. The Human TCR Profiling Kit (MiLaboratory) was used to make UMI-labeled 5' RACE TRB cDNA libraries. The full amount of extracted RNA was used for cDNA synthesis, and the full amount of resulting cDNA was used for PCR amplification. Libraries were prepared in parallel using an identical number of PCR cycles. In the original analysis: About 53,000 +/- 10,000 unique UMI-labeled TRB cDNA molecules per library were extracted with MIGEC and MiXCR, with at least two reads per UMI required. Each library averaged roughly 36,000 +/- 9,600 functional in-frame TRB CDR3 nucleotide clonotypes without stop codons. After downsampling to 5000 UMI-labeled TRB molecules per sample, diversity metrics such as normalized Shannon-Wiener and Chao1 were calculated in VDJtools. VDJtools was used to calculate clonotype-size-weighted physicochemical properties of the central five CDR3 residues, namely interaction energy, strength, volume and Kidera factor 4. The reads went through TCRdb reprocessing, and each CDR3 protein sequence gets one entry with no DNA. TCRdb assigned the V and J calls; the authors' analysis was not used. The table of this sample itemizes approximately 70,000 distinct CDR3 sequences. The biggest ten clones account for approximately 1.5% of the sample.

Spanning cysteine to phenylalanine, the CDR3 consists of 13 amino acids. The DNA is unrecorded. CDR1 and CDR2 (GTSNPN, SVGIG) derive from the germline V gene (reference sequence). Each CD8+ T cell subset was flow-sorted in triplicate, and some 310,000 cells per subset were placed directly into RLT lysis buffer. To exclude memory contaminants, naive CD8+ T cells were stringently defined as CD45RO-CCR7+CD27+CD95-. Standard density gradient centrifugation was used to isolate peripheral blood mononuclear cells from buffy coats. A FACSAria III was used to flow-sort naive CD8+ T cells into CXCR3-negative and CXCR3-positive populations. Total RNA was extracted from sorted cells using an RNeasy Mini Kit.

The TCR sequence derives from a human donor in good health. Some clones in this sample may be carry-over from other donors' samples. The chain joins TRBV30 to TRBJ1-1. Sequencing was done on a sample of naive CXCR3- CD8+ T cells from blood. The sample's cell subset or site label, in plain terms: CD45RO-CCR7+CD27+CD95- naive CD8+ T cells lacking CXCR3 (TNR3-). Here the CDR3 is given as CAWSVIRDTEAFF.